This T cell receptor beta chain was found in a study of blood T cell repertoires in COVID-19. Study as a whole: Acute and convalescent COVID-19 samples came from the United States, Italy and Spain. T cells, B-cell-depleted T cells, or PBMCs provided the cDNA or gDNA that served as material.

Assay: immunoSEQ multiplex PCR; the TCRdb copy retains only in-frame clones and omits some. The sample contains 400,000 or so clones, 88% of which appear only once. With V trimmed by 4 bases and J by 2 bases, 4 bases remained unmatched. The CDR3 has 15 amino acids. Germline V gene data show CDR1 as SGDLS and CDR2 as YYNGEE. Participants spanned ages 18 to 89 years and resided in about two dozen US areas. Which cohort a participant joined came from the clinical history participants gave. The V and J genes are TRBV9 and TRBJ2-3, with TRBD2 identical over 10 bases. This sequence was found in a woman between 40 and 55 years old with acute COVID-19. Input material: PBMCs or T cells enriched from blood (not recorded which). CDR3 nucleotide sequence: TGTGCCAGCAGCCTACTAGCGGGGCTCACAGATACGCAGTATTTT. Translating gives CASSLLAGLTDTQYF.